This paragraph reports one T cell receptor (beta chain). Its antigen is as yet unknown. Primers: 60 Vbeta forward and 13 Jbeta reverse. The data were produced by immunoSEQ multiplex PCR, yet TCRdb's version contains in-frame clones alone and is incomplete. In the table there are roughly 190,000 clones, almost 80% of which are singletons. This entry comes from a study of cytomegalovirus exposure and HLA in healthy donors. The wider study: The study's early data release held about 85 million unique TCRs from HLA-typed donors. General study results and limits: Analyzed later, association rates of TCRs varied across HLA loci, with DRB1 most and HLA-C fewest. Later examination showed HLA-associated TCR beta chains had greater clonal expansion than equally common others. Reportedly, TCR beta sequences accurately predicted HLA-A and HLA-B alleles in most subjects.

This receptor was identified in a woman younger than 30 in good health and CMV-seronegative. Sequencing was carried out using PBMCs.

This chain's CDR3 is CASSVEAGGETQYF. In DNA, the CDR3 is TGTGCCAGCAGCGTAGAGGCAGGGGGAGAGACCCAGTACTTC. The genes are TRBV9 and TRBJ2-5, with 7 bases identical to TRBD1. Losses at the gene ends were 0 bases for V and 4 bases for J; bases not matched to a gene: 3. CDR3 length equals 14 residues. Germline V gene data show CDR1 as SGDLS and CDR2 as YYNGEE.